This T cell receptor beta chain was sequenced during a study of cytomegalovirus exposure and HLA in healthy donors. The PCR used 60 Vbeta and 13 Jbeta primers. Only in-frame clones appear in the TCRdb table, and some are missing; sequencing was by immunoSEQ multiplex PCR. The table has more than 90,000 clones, around 77% seen once; the top ten hold approximately 7.7%. Study-wide points: Later examination showed HLA-associated TCR beta chains had greater clonal expansion than equally common others.

This clone was seen more than once but under ten times. Its antigen is unknown. Germline V gene sequence: CDR1 SGDLS, CDR2 YYNGEE. The trim removed 0 bases at V and 3 bases at J, leaving 10 bases unmatched. There are 18 residues in the CDR3. The chain recombines TRBV9 with TRBJ2-3; TRBD2 matches 10 bases. The receptor was derived from a female donor in good health and CMV-seronegative. Sample: PBMCs. CDR3 protein: CASSVERASGSRTDTQYF. The CDR3 coding sequence is TGTGCCAGCAGCGTAGAAAGGGCTAGCGGGAGTAGGACAGATACGCAGTATTTT.